This TCR beta chain was identified during a study of blood T cell repertoires in COVID-19. Study as a whole: Material from acute and convalescent COVID-19 was sourced from the United States, Italy and Spain. In each case, the material was cDNA or gDNA derived from T cells, B-cell-depleted T cells, or PBMCs.

Sequencing was performed with immunoSEQ multiplex PCR; in TCRdb, only in-frame clones are kept and a portion is missing. The table includes more than 200,000 clones, 70% to 90% detected once. Germline CDR1 SGHDT, CDR2 YYEEEE. The V end lost 4 bases, the J end lost 12 bases, and 19 bases lay between the germline ends. The CDR3 consists of 14 residues. Input material: peripheral blood. The gene calls are TRBV5-6 and TRBJ1-4; possible D gene TRBD1, 5 bases. The sequence was obtained from a middle-aged man with acute or convalescent COVID-19. The CDR3 here is CASSLGRARGELFF. The CDR3 nucleotides are TGTGCCAGCAGCCTGGGGAGGGCGCGGGGGGAACTGTTTTTT.